This is a list of T cell receptor beta chains from one sample in a study of blood T cell repertoires in COVID-19. Libraries were prepared by immunoSEQ multiplex PCR; TCRdb keeps only in-frame clonotypes and omits some of them. The sample includes roughly 220,000 clones, 75% to 90% of them seen just once. Material for sequencing was PBMCs or T cells enriched from blood (not recorded which). These receptors all stem from a woman aged 18-35 years in a cohort exposed to, infected with or recovered from COVID-19 (not recorded which). CDR3s leave out the opening cysteine and the closing phenylalanine or tryptophan. A clone size is listed for some rows: how often the clone was seen (once, few, many), or a class if it is expanded.

V	size	J	CDR3
TRBV2	NA	TRBJ2-7	ASRGHLNYEQY
TRBV5-6	NA	TRBJ2-5	ASSFPFTGPRETQY
TRBV5-1	NA	TRBJ2-3	ASSLVVALTQGSTDTQY
TRBV24-1	NA	TRBJ2-5	ATSDNTETQETQY
TRBV24-1	few	TRBJ1-2	ATSDPQGKGYT
TRBV6-1	NA	TRBJ2-4	ASSPGQGHVVQY
TRBV5-1	NA	TRBJ2-7	ASSLGSSGQWAEEQY
TRBV6-6	once	TRBJ2-1	ASSDDRFEQF
TRBV19	NA	TRBJ1-1	ASNMRPRGNTEAF
TRBV5-6	NA	TRBJ2-7	ASSPAERSYEQY
TRBV3-1/TRBV3-2	NA	TRBJ2-7	ASSNLLAGENEQY
TRBV6-5	once	TRBJ2-3	ASRGIAGGLDTQY
TRBV10-2	NA	TRBJ1-1	ASSSEQGNTEAF
TRBV5-8	once	TRBJ1-2	ASSLTSYGYT
TRBV10-2	NA	TRBJ2-7	ASSGTGSEQY
TRBV3-1/TRBV3-2	once	TRBJ1-4	ASSRRRGTNEKLF
TRBV5-1	NA	TRBJ1-2	ASSLVDSGGGYT
TRBV6-1	once	TRBJ1-2	ASSEATGANYGYT
TRBV9	NA	TRBJ1-3	ASSGRSFSGNTIY
TRBV2	NA	TRBJ1-5	ASSEFSGQANQPQH
TRBV5-1	NA	TRBJ1-6	ASSSGRREDNSPLH